This T cell receptor beta chain was sequenced for a study of T cells after posttransplantation cyclophosphamide. Only in-frame clones appear in the TCRdb table, and some are missing; sequencing was by immunoSEQ multiplex PCR. The repertoire holds some 64,000 clones, with just under 95% as singletons. This CDR3 has 16 residues. V was pared by 1 base and J by 0 bases, with 12 bases between. CDR1 SEHNR and CDR2 FQNEAQ come from the germline V gene (reference sequence). Findings and caveats of the study: Donor-recipient repertoire similarity was low at 1-2 months, rising over year one. TRB clonality was highly associated with recipient CMV seropositivity and reactivation. TRB overlap between skin or GI tissue T cells and blood was limited.

Notes on this clone: Its target is unknown.

The sample was PBMCs. The receptor's source is a young woman in good health and a related stem cell transplant donor. The chain carries TRBV7-9 and TRBJ1-2, with D possibly being TRBD1 (6 bases). This CDR3 reads CASSLGWTDANYGYTF. In nucleotides, the CDR3 is TGTGCCAGCAGCTTAGGATGGACAGATGCTAACTATGGCTACACCTTC.